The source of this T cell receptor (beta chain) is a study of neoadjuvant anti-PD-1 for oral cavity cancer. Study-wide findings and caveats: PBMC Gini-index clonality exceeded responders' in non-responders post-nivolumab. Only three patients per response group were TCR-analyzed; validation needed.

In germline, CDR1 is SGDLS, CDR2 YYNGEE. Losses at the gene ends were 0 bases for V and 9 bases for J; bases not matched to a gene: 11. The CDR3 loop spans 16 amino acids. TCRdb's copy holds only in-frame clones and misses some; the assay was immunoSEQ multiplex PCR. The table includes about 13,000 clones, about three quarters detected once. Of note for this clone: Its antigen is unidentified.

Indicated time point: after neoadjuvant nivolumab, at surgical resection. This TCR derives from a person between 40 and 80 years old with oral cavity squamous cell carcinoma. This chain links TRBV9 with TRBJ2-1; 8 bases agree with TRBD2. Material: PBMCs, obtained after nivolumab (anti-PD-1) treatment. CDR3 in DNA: TGTGCCAGCAGCGTAGAAGGAGGGACTAGGAGTATTGAGCAGTTCTTC. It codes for CASSVEGGTRSIEQFF.